Sequencing of this T cell receptor beta chain was carried out in a study of radiotherapy plus CTLA-4 blockade in lung cancer. Across the study: Disease control was present in roughly a third of patients, and objective responses in 15% to 20%.

Germline CDR1 LGHNA, CDR2 YNFKEQ. CDR3 size: 16 residues. Clones were sequenced by immunoSEQ multiplex PCR, and TCRdb holds only the in-frame ones, with some missing. The sample has tens of thousands of clones; roughly 79% are singletons. Receiving focal radiation plus CTLA-4 blockade with ipilimumab were patients who had chemo-refractory metastatic non-small-cell lung cancer. Study findings and constraints: Strongest reported response predictors: early blood clone changes and post-radiation interferon-beta.

In regard to this clone: Its matching antigen is unknown.

This rearrangement joins TRBV4-2 to TRBJ2-5, with 13 bases aligning to TRBD2. The J call may be mistaken, given a closer DNA end match to TRBJ2-7. Sequenced material: peripheral blood, taken from a patient treated with radiotherapy plus ipilimumab. The TCR was taken from a human donor with non-small cell lung cancer whose response to radiotherapy plus ipilimumab could not be evaluated. Some clones in this sample may be carry-over from other donors' samples. For the CDR3, the DNA is TGTGCCAGCAGCCAAGACGGACTAGCGGGGGCAGACGAGCAGTACTTC. It translates to CASSQDGLAGADEQYF.